This T cell receptor beta chain was recovered during a study of blood T cell repertoires in COVID-19. Turning to the study itself: Spain, Italy and the United States supplied samples that represented acute and convalescent COVID-19. The analysed material was cDNA or gDNA that came from T cells, B-cell-depleted T cells, or PBMCs.

Under the authors' procedure: Reference gene primer amplification gave estimated nucleated cell counts. Data came from immunoSEQ multiplex PCR; TCRdb stores just in-frame clones and leaves some out. V, J and clone size were drawn from that table, and D and trimming were deduced from the DNA. The data contain 250,000 to 300,000 clones, more than 70% of them singletons. The CDR3 spans 14 residues. There are a few counts of this clone. The receptor was derived from a woman aged 25-40 years who had recovered from COVID-19. Specimen: peripheral blood. The chain combines TRBV21-1 with TRBJ1-5. TRBV21-1 is a listed pseudogene. The CDR3 region is CASSRAGESQPQHF. CDR3 nucleotide sequence: TGTGCCAGCAGCAGGGCGGGGGAGAGTCAGCCCCAGCATTTT.